The clone carrying this T cell receptor beta chain was seen a few times. In this CDR3 the conserved last residue, phenylalanine or tryptophan, is missing, so a read error is likely. Each CDR3 protein is one row after TCRdb ran MiXCR on the 5' RACE reads. The sample yields 35,000 to 50,000 distinct CDR3 sequences, 30% seen once. Per germline, CDR1 MNHEY and CDR2 SVGAGI. This CDR3 spans 15 amino acids. The trim removed 6 bases at V and 10 bases at J, leaving 12 bases unmatched. The material sequenced was tumor-infiltrating memory CD4+ T cells sorted from the breast tumor. Subset in this sample: memory CD4+ T cells, CD4+CD45RO+CD25-. The TCR originated in a female donor with breast cancer. The chain recombines TRBV6-5 with TRBJ2-1; TRBD1 aligns across 10 bases. In DNA form, the CDR3 reads TGTGCCAGCAGGAAGGACAGGGGGGGCAGGCCGGAGCAGTTCGTC. Translating it yields CASRKDRGGRPEQFV.